Following are 31 T cell receptor beta chains from one sample sequenced in a study of T-cell memory formation after mild COVID-19. TCRdb processed the 5' RACE reads anew with MiXCR; each CDR3 protein has one entry. The sample shows 300,000 to 350,000 distinct CDR3 sequences, roughly 13% of them seen only once. The sequenced sample was PBMCs or a T cell subset sorted from them (not recorded which). These receptors all stem from a man younger than 35 who had mild COVID-19 (a few samples of this study predate the infection). Cell type and time point are not known.

This clonotype turned up a few times. The rearrangement joins TRBV20-1 to TRBJ1-6; 9 positions match TRBD1. The CDR3 runs to 16 residues. Germline loops: CDR1 DFQATT, CDR2 SNEGSKA (reference sequence). The V and J ends lost 2 bases and 5 bases, in that order; junction bases with no gene match: 7. CDR3 sequence: CSARLRTGVDNSPLHF. CDR3 sequence (DNA): TGCAGTGCTAGACTTAGGACAGGGGTTGATAATTCACCCCTCCACTTT.

This chain links TRBV6-5 with TRBJ2-7; D may be TRBD1 (6 bases). V was cut by 2 bases and J by 3 bases, with 11 bases left in between. The germline CDR1 and CDR2 sequences are MNHEY and SVGAGI. The CDR3 extends over 14 amino acids. The CDR3 DNA reads as TGTGCCAGCAGTTACGAGAGAGGGGGCTACGAGCAGTACTTC. Amino acid sequence: CASSYERGGYEQYF.

This clonotype was observed a few times. The CDR3: CASSLEGEGETQYF. CDR3 coding DNA: TGTGCCAGCAGCTTAGAGGGGGAGGGAGAGACCCAGTACTTC. The chain has TRBV7-2 and TRBJ2-5, with D possibly being TRBD2 (7 bases). Germline assignment: CDR1 SGHTA and CDR2 FQGNSA. This CDR3 contains 14 residues. Trimming cost V 1 base and J 4 bases, with 10 bases left between them.

This clonotype was detected a few times. This sequence joins TRBV29-1 and TRBJ2-4; D not resolved. This CDR3 is built from 13 residues. The germline V and J ends were trimmed by 4 bases and 0 bases, with 7 bases remaining between them. Per germline, CDR1 SQVTM and CDR2 ANQGSEA. The CDR3 coding sequence is TGCAGCGTTGGTACCATAGCCAAAAACATTCAGTACTTC. It translates to CSVGTIAKNIQYF. The variable domain in full, with the rest retrieved from reference TRBV29-1 and TRBJ2-4, is SAVISQKPSRDICQRGTSLTIQCQVDSQVTMMFWYRQQPGQSLTLIATANQGSEATYESGFVIDKFPISRPNLTFSTLTVSNMSPEDSSIYLCSVGTIAKNIQYFGAGTRLSVL.

The V call is TRBV4-1, the J call TRBJ2-3; D is unclear. This CDR3 spans 13 amino acids. Germline V gene data show CDR1 as MGHRA and CDR2 as YSYEKL. With 3 bases removed from V and 2 bases from J, the gap between germline ends came to 6 bases. The CDR3 nucleotides read TGCGCCAGCAGCCATCCCGACACAGATACGCAGTATTTT. Translation: CASSHPDTDTQYF.

The chain carries TRBV11-2 and TRBJ2-5; 11 bases agree with TRBD2. Germline CDR1 SGHAT, CDR2 FQNNGV. Unmatched junction bases numbered 5, after V lost 6 bases and J lost 2 bases. CDR3 length equals 15 residues. This chain's CDR3 is CASRPTSGVQETQYF. The CDR3 DNA follows: TGTGCCAGCAGACCGACTAGCGGGGTGCAAGAGACCCAGTACTTC.

This clonotype was counted many times. The V call is TRBV6-5, the J call TRBJ2-3; weak D call: TRBD2 (6 bases). V lost 8 bases and J lost 0, with 15 bases in between. The CDR3 totals 15 residues. CDR1 is MNHEY and CDR2 is SVGAGI in the germline V gene. The CDR3 DNA reads as TGTGCCAGCCGACTAGGGGTGACTAGCACAGATACGCAGTATTTT. It translates to CASRLGVTSTDTQYF.

The chain uses TRBV4-1 and TRBJ2-7; D is undetermined. CDR3 length: 16 amino acids. Trimming cost V 1 base and J 3 bases, with 16 bases left between them. The germline V gene encodes CDR1 MGHRA and CDR2 YSYEKL. In DNA, the CDR3 is TGCGCCAGCAGCCAAGGCCCCTCGTTGGTGGTCTACGAGCAGTACGTC. The encoded protein is CASSQGPSLVVYEQYV.

This clonotype was observed a few times. The chain uses TRBV5-1 and TRBJ2-5, with TRBD2 matching over 10 bases. Germline trimming cut 3 bases from V and 4 bases from J; bases unmatched to any gene: 15. CDR1 is SGHRS, CDR2 YFSETQ, per germline. The CDR3 consists of 18 residues. The DNA of the CDR3 is TGCGCCAGCAGCTCCGGTGTAGCGGGGGGCCCCTCGGGAGAGACCCAGTACTTC. Its translation: CASSSGVAGGPSGETQYF.

This clonotype was seen ten or more times. The CDR3, as DNA: TGTGCCACCAGTGATTCCCTGGGGTTTCTGGCTAGCACAGATACGCAGTATTTT. Its protein product is CATSDSLGFLASTDTQYF. The V call is TRBV24-1, the J call TRBJ2-3; D uncertain. Trimming pared 2 bases from V and 0 bases from J, leaving 17 bases between. The CDR3 consists of 18 residues. From germline, CDR1 is KGHDR and CDR2 SFDVKD.

This clonotype has only a few counts. The CDR3 sequence: CASSLWGSDTGELFF. Here the CDR3 DNA reads TGTGCCAGCAGTTTATGGGGGTCGGACACCGGGGAGCTGTTTTTT. The rearrangement uses TRBV12-3 or TRBV12-4 and TRBJ2-2, with D perhaps matching TRBD1 or TRBD2 (5 bases each). The CDR3 extends over 15 amino acids. V shed 2 bases and J shed 3 bases, with 10 bases lying between them.

A single count supports this clonotype. The chain employs TRBV2 and TRBJ2-5, with 11 bases matching TRBD2. Germline CDR1 SNHLY, CDR2 FYNNEI. With 4 bases clipped from V and 4 bases from J, the junction kept 8 bases outside the gene matches. The CDR3 has 16 residues. The CDR3 region is CASSANSGGAAETQYF. The CDR3 coding sequence is TGTGCCAGCAGTGCTAATAGCGGGGGGGCGGCAGAGACCCAGTACTTC.

This sequence joins TRBV6-5 and TRBJ2-1; D possibly corresponds to TRBD2 (6 bases). The germline V gene has CDR1 MNHEY and CDR2 SVGAGI. V was trimmed by 6 bases and J by 4 bases, leaving 16 bases between them. The CDR3 runs 15 residues. In DNA, the CDR3 is TGTGCCAGCAGGATGGAGGGAACCTTATACAATGAGCAGTTCTTC. The encoded protein is CASRMEGTLYNEQFF.

This clonotype was counted a few times. The chain combines TRBV5-1 with TRBJ2-5; D is undetermined. Germline CDR1 SGHRS, CDR2 YFSETQ. Trimming cost V 4 bases and J 5 bases, with 6 bases left between them. The CDR3 has 11 residues. The CDR3 DNA follows: TGCGCCAGCAGCATGACGGAGACCCAGTACTTC. This encodes CASSMTETQYF.

The chain links TRBV7-9 to TRBJ2-3, with 7 positions matching TRBD2. Germline V lookup: CDR1 SEHNR, CDR2 FQNEAQ (reference sequence). V dropped 8 bases and J dropped 7; count of bases not matched to a gene: 3. The length of the CDR3 is 11 residues. CDR3: CASPGGNTQYF. The CDR3 region has the DNA TGTGCCAGCCCGGGGGGAAATACGCAGTATTTT.

The chain employs TRBV29-1 and TRBJ2-4; D remains unclear. Germline-derived CDR1 and CDR2 are SQVTM and ANQGSEA. V shed 4 bases and J shed 0 bases, with 10 bases lying between them. The CDR3 spans 14 residues. The CDR3 DNA sequence: TGCAGCGTTGTCGAGTTCCTAGCCAAAAACATTCAGTACTTC. This translates into CSVVEFLAKNIQYF.

V is TRBV14 and J is TRBJ2-5, with TRBD2 as a possible D gene (7 bases). Per the germline V gene, CDR1 is SGHDN and CDR2 is FVKESK. CDR3 length: 15 amino acids. V was cut by 4 bases and J by 5 bases, with 17 bases left in between. The CDR3 spells CASSPLERGAETQYF. The CDR3, as DNA: TGTGCCAGCAGCCCCCTCGAACGGGGGGCGGAGACCCAGTACTTC.

This clonotype was counted a few times. CDR3 nucleotide sequence: TGTGCCACCAGTGACCCCTCCGGGACGGAGTACAATGAGCAGTTCTTC. Encoded protein: CATSDPSGTEYNEQFF. V gene TRBV24-1 combines with J gene TRBJ2-1, with D perhaps TRBD1 or TRBD2 (5 bases each). Trimming left V 4 bases short and J 4 bases short, with 16 bases between. CDR1 and CDR2 (germline): KGHDR, SFDVKD. The CDR3 runs 16 residues.

The J gene is TRBJ2-5, the V gene TRBV7-9; D ambiguous. Germline CDR1 is SEHNR and CDR2 is FQNEAQ (reference sequence). V gave up 4 bases and J gave up 2 bases, with 11 bases separating them. The CDR3 runs 14 residues. CDR3 amino acids: CASSSGRLQETQYF. CDR3 nucleotides: TGTGCCAGCAGCTCCGGACGGTTGCAAGAGACCCAGTACTTC.

This chain uses TRBV27 with TRBJ1-5, with D tentatively TRBD1 (5 bases). The CDR3 is made up of 14 amino acids. Germline V gives CDR1 MNHEY, CDR2 SMNVEV (reference sequence). The ends were cut back, 6 bases at V and 1 base at J, with 10 bases in the middle. CDR3 sequence: CASRAGSSNQPQHF. CDR3 nucleotide sequence: TGTGCCAGCAGAGCAGGGTCCAGCAATCAGCCCCAGCATTTT.

This chain links TRBV7-6 with TRBJ2-7; D is undetermined. The CDR3 has 15 amino acids. Germline loops: CDR1 SGHVS, CDR2 FNYEAQ. V was cut by 5 bases and J by 2 bases, with 16 bases left in between. The CDR3 protein is CASSASGRSTYEQYF. Here the CDR3 DNA reads TGTGCCAGCAGCGCTTCGGGCAGGAGTACCTACGAGCAGTACTTC.

A few counts support this clonotype. This rearrangement joins TRBV27 to TRBJ2-5; TRBD2 matches 9 bases. V gave up 4 bases and J gave up 7 bases; unmatched junction bases: 10. This CDR3 has 15 residues. Germline-derived CDR1 and CDR2 are MNHEY and SMNVEV (reference sequence). This CDR3 reads CASSSGVAGVVTQYF. CDR3 bases: TGTGCCAGCAGTTCCGGGGTAGCGGGGGTAGTGACCCAGTACTTC.

This clonotype was counted only a few times. The rearrangement links TRBV19 to TRBJ2-7; TRBD1 matches at 9 bases. V shed 5 bases, J shed 4 bases, and the junction held 6 bases outside the gene matches. The germline V gene encodes CDR1 LNHDA and CDR2 SQIVND (reference sequence). The CDR3 has 14 amino acids. CDR3 loop: CASSFSGTGYEQYF. The CDR3 DNA is TGTGCCAGTAGTTTCTCCGGGACAGGGTACGAGCAGTACTTC.

The chain links TRBV20-1 to TRBJ2-1; unclear D gene. The germline V and J ends were trimmed by 2 bases and 10 bases, with 12 bases remaining between them. CDR1 and CDR2 from the germline V gene are DFQATT and SNEGSKA (reference sequence). This CDR3 has 12 amino acids. The CDR3 bases are TGCAGTGCTAGAAGGGTTAGCAGGGAGCAGTTCTTC. Protein product: CSARRVSREQFF.

The chain combines TRBV4-3 with TRBJ1-2; D gene ambiguous. The germline CDR1 and CDR2 sequences are LGHNA and YSLEER. This CDR3 comprises 13 residues. V shed 1 base and J shed 3 bases, with 6 bases lying between them. The CDR3 nucleotides read TGCGCCAGCAGCCAAGTGGCGGACTATGGCTACACCTTC. Protein product: CASSQVADYGYTF.

DNA for the CDR3: TGTGCCAGCAGCACCGCAAGACAGGGGGCTTTGTATGGCTACACCTTC. Its translation is CASSTARQGALYGYTF. The chain combines TRBV5-6 with TRBJ1-2; 10 bases align to TRBD1. The CDR3 runs 16 residues. V was clipped by 4 bases and J by 5 bases; unmatched bases: 11. Germline V gene sequence: CDR1 SGHDT, CDR2 YYEEEE. The full variable domain, with the rest looked up from reference TRBV5-6 and TRBJ1-2, is DAGVTQSPTHLIKTRGQQVTLRCSPKSGHDTVSWYQQALGQGPQFIFQYYEEEERQRGNFPDRFSGHQFPNYSSELNVNALLLGDSALYLCASSTARQGALYGYTFGSGTRLTVV.

This rearrangement joins TRBV20-1 to TRBJ2-5, with 12 bases lining up with TRBD2. Germline lookup yields CDR1 DFQATT and CDR2 SNEGSKA (reference sequence). The CDR3 extends over 15 amino acids. Losses at the gene ends were 6 bases for V and 1 base for J; bases not matched to a gene: 6. CDR3 nucleotide sequence: TGCAGTGCGGAACTAGCGGGGGGACCCCAAGAGACCCAGTACTTC. Amino acids: CSAELAGGPQETQYF.

This clonotype was counted a few times. This chain links TRBV5-1 with TRBJ2-2; 9 positions agree with TRBD1. Unmatched junction bases numbered 5, after V lost 4 bases and J lost 4 bases. In germline, CDR1 is SGHRS, CDR2 YFSETQ. CDR3 size: 15 residues. The CDR3 nucleotides read TGCGCCAGCAGCCCAGACAGGGGGGCCACCGGGGAGCTGTTTTTT. This codes for CASSPDRGATGELFF.

This clonotype was detected only a few times. The chain couples TRBV11-3 to TRBJ2-7; 8 bases are shared with TRBD1. Germline V gene sequence: CDR1 SGHNT, CDR2 YENEEA. CDR3 size: 14 residues. With 0 bases clipped from V and 6 bases from J, the junction kept 4 bases outside the gene matches. The CDR3 DNA sequence: TGTGCCAGCAGCTTAGATCAGGGGGCGGGCGAGCAGTACGTC. Protein product: CASSLDQGAGEQYV.

The chain uses TRBV3-1 and TRBJ2-3, with TRBD2 matching over 9 bases. With 0 bases clipped from V and 4 bases from J, the junction kept 5 bases outside the gene matches. Per the germline V gene, CDR1 is LGHDT and CDR2 is YNNKEL (reference sequence). This CDR3 is 16 amino acids long. This chain's CDR3 is CASSQERAGGADTQYF. CDR3 DNA sequence: TGTGCCAGCAGCCAAGAAAGAGCGGGGGGTGCAGATACGCAGTATTTT.

In its sample, this clonotype was seen a few times. The chain is built from TRBV9 and TRBJ1-6; weak D call: TRBD1 (6 bases). Per the germline V gene, CDR1 is SGDLS and CDR2 is YYNGEE. There are 12 residues in the CDR3. V shed 3 bases and J shed 13 bases, with 11 bases lying between them. CDR3 residues: CASSAQQGPLHF. The CDR3 nucleotides are TGTGCCAGCAGCGCGCAACAGGGCCCCCTCCACTTT. The complete variable domain, with remaining parts taken from reference TRBV9 and TRBJ1-6, reads DSGVTQTPKHLITATGQRVTLRCSPRSGDLSVYWYQQSLDQGLQFLIQYYNGEERAKGNILERFSAQQFPDLHSELNLSSLELGDSALYFCASSAQQGPLHFGNGTRLTVT.